This T cell receptor beta chain was retrieved from a study of shared clonotypes between healthy human individuals. Data came from immunoSEQ multiplex PCR; TCRdb stores just in-frame clones and leaves some out. The table shows more than 2 million clones, with around 93% occurring only once. Selected positively for CCR7 and CD45RO-negative, naive CD8 cells excluded terminally differentiated effector memory CD45RA+ cells. Notes on the study in general: Lower generation probabilities were found for non-shared clonotypes than for those shared by all four donors. Naive subsets usually exceeded memory subsets in estimated richness. In a few donors, approximately 5% of naive CD4 clonotypes appeared in common.

Comments on this clone: Its antigen remains unidentified.

The TCR was taken from a man aged 18 to 35 in good health. Some clones in this sample may be carry-over from other donors' samples. The sequenced sample was naive CD8+ T cells from PBMCs.

The CDR3 DNA is TGTGCCAGCAGCGATACTAGCGGGGTCTTGGGCGAGCAGTACTTC. This encodes CASSDTSGVLGEQYF. This chain uses TRBV11-2 with TRBJ2-7; the match to TRBD2 covers 10 bases. V lost 5 bases and J lost 6; bases outside the gene matches: 10. CDR1 and CDR2 from the germline V gene are SGHAT and FQNNGV. The CDR3 consists of 15 residues.